The T cell receptor beta chain under discussion was sequenced for a study of T cells in Graves' hyperthyroidism and ophthalmopathy. The wider study: Peripheral blood sampling occurred at initial diagnosis, before any treatment.

The V gene end was trimmed by 1 base and the J gene end by 3 bases; junction bases not matched to a gene: 10. Germline CDR1 is DFQATT and CDR2 is SNEGSKA (reference sequence). This CDR3 region has 16 residues. This clonotype was found once. TCR beta CDR3 region amplification was performed from RNA transcripts. TCR CDR3 underwent first-round RT-PCR with the HTBI primer set. TCRdb ran MiXCR on the multiplex PCR reads and lists one entry per CDR3 protein. The sample yields more than 500,000 distinct CDR3 sequences, 16% seen once. V is TRBV20-1 and J is TRBJ2-7; TRBD1 agrees at 9 bases. The TCR originated in a woman under 40 with Graves' hyperthyroidism. Sequenced material: blood. Here the CDR3 DNA reads TGCAGTGCTAGAGGTTATCCGGGACAGGGAAACTACGAGCAGTACTTC. Protein product: CSARGYPGQGNYEQYF.